This T cell receptor (beta chain) was documented in a study of blood T cell repertoires in COVID-19. Study-wide context: PBMCs, B-cell-depleted T cells, or T cells were the source of the cDNA or gDNA that made up the material.

Sequencing used immunoSEQ multiplex PCR; TCRdb keeps in-frame clones, though not all of them. Here the sample spans approximately 290,000 clones, around 85% being singletons. Sequenced sample: PBMCs or T cells enriched from blood (not recorded which). The receptor comes from a woman under 40 who had recovered from COVID-19.

The CDR3 loop is CASTAGQGYGYTF. The CDR3 DNA reads as TGTGCCAGCACCGCGGGACAGGGGTATGGCTACACCTTC. The chain employs TRBV6-5 and TRBJ1-2, with TRBD1 matching 10 bases. The germline V gene encodes CDR1 MNHEY and CDR2 SVGAGI. This CDR3 is built from 13 residues. Trimming removed 7 bases from V and 5 bases from J; junction bases left unmatched: 4.